This record looks at one T cell receptor beta chain sequence and its context. These data come from a study of technical replicates of blood from a handful of donors. Some clones are missing from TCRdb's copy, which holds only in-frame ones; the method was immunoSEQ multiplex PCR. Here the sample spans 77,000 or so clones, about nine tenths being singletons. Germline assignment: CDR1 LNHDA and CDR2 SQIVND (reference sequence). This CDR3 contains 15 residues. After removal of 4 bases from V and 1 base from J, the junction contained 1 base not matched to a gene. This TCR was recovered from a human donor in good health. Sequenced input: T cells isolated from PBMCs. The V call is TRBV19, the J call TRBJ1-5; 10 positions match TRBD1. The CDR3 reads CASSRTGGSNQPQHF. CDR3 in DNA: TGTGCCAGTAGTAGGACAGGGGGAAGCAATCAGCCCCAGCATTTT. Supplemented by reference TRBV19 and TRBJ1-5, the full variable domain reads DGGITQSPKYLFRKEGQNVTLSCEQNLNHDAMYWYRQDPGQGLRLIYYSQIVNDFQKGDIAEGYSVSREKKESFPLTVTSAQKNPTAFYLCASSRTGGSNQPQHFGDGTRLSIL.